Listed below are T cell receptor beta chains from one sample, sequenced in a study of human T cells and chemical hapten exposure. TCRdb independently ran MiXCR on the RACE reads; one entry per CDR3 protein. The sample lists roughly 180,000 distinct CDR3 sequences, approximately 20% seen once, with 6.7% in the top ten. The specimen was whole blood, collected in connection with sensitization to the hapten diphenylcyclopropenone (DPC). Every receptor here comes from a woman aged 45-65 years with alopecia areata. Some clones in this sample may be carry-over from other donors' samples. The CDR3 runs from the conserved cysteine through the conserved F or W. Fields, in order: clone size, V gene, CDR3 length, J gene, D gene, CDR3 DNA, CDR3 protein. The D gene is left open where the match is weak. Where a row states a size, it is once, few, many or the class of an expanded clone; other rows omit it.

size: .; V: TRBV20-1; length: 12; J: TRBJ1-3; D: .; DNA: TGCAGTGCTAGCCTCTCTGGAAACACCATATATTTT; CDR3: CSASLSGNTIYF
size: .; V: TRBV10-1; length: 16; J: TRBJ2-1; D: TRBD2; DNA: TGCGCCAGCAGTGAGTTGGCGGGAGGCCGATACAATGAGCAGTTCTTC; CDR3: CASSELAGGRYNEQFF
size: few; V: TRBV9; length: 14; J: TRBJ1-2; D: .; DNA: TGTGCCAGCAGCGTCTTGGGCGCCCTAGATGGCTACACCTTC; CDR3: CASSVLGALDGYTF
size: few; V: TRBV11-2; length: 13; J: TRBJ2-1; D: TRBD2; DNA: TGTGCCTGTAGACTAGCGGGGGGGTATGAGCAGTTCTTC; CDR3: CACRLAGGYEQFF
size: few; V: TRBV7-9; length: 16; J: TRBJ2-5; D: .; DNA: TGTGCCAGCAGCCCACTTGCGGGAAGCTACCAAGAGACCCAGTACTTC; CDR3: CASSPLAGSYQETQYF
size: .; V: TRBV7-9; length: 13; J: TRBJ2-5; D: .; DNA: TGTGCCAGCATGAGGAGCGCGACAGAGACCCAGTACTTC; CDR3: CASMRSATETQYF
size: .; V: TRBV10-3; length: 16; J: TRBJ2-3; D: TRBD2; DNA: TGTGCCATCAGTGAGGGCGGGACTAGCCGCACAGATACGCAGTATTTT; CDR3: CAISEGGTSRTDTQYF
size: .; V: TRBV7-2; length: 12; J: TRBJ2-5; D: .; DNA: TGTGCCAGCAGCTTAAGGCGAGAGACCCAGTACTTC; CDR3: CASSLRRETQYF
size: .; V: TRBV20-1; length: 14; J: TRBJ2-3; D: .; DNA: TGCAGTGCTAGAGTGCCCGGGTTCACAGATACGCAGTATTTT; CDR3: CSARVPGFTDTQYF
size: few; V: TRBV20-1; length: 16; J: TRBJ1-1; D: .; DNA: TGCAGTGCTAGCGTCCGCCCGGGACACTTGAACACTGAAGCTTTCTTT; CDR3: CSASVRPGHLNTEAFF
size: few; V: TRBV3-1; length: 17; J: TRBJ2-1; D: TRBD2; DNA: TGTGCCAGCAGCCCGCAGGGGGGACTAGCGGCCACCAATGAGCAGTTCTTC; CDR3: CASSPQGGLAATNEQFF
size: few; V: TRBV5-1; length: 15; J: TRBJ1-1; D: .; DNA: TGCGCCAGCAGCTTGGCCTCAGGGGAGATTGGTGGAGCTTTCTTT; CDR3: CASSLASGEIGGAFF
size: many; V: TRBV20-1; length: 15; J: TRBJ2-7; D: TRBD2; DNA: TGCAGTGCTAGAGGAGGAGCGGGGGCTTACGACGAGCAGTACTTC; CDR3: CSARGGAGAYDEQYF
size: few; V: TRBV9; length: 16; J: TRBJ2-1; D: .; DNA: TGTGCCAGCAGCGTAGGTGGTAGGGTCTCCTACAATGAGCAGTTCTTC; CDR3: CASSVGGRVSYNEQFF
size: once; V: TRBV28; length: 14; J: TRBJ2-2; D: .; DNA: TGTGCCAGCAGCTCCTTTAACAGGCGAAGGGAGCTGTTTTTT; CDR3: CASSSFNRRRELFF
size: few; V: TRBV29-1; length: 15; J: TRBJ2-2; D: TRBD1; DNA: TGCAGCGTTGAAAAGCCCGGACAGGGGGCCGGGGAGCTGTTTTTT; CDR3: CSVEKPGQGAGELFF
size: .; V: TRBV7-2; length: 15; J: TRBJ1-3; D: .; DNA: TGTGCCAGCAGCTCGGGAAGGGTCTCTGGAAACACCATATATTTT; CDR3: CASSSGRVSGNTIYF
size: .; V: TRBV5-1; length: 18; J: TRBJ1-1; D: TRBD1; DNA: TGCGCCAGCAGCCTAGGCTTGTATGGACAGGGGGTTTTCTTGGGAGCTTTCTTT; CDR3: CASSLGLYGQGVFLGAFF
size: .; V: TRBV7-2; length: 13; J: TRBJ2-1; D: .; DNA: TGTGCCAGCAGTCCCGGCCCAGCCAATGAGCAGTTCTTC; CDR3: CASSPGPANEQFF
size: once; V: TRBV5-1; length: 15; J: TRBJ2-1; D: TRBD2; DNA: TGCGCCAGCAGCTCCCTAGCGGGAGCCGACAATGAGCAGTTCTTC; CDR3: CASSSLAGADNEQFF
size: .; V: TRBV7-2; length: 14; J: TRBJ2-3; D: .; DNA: TGTGCCAGCAGCCTAGCTGAGTCTGGTTATACGCAGTATTTT; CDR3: CASSLAESGYTQYF
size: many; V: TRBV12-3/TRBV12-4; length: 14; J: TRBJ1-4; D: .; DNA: TGTGCCAGCAGTTTACGCCAGAGGAATGAAAAACTGTTTTTT; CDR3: CASSLRQRNEKLFF
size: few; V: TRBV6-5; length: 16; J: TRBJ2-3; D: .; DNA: TGTGCCAGCAGTTACTCCGGAGTCCGGGACCCTCATACGCAGTATTTT; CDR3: CASSYSGVRDPHTQYF
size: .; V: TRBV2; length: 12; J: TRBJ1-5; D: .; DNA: TGTGCCAGCACCACAGGGAATCAGCCCCAGCATTTT; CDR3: CASTTGNQPQHF